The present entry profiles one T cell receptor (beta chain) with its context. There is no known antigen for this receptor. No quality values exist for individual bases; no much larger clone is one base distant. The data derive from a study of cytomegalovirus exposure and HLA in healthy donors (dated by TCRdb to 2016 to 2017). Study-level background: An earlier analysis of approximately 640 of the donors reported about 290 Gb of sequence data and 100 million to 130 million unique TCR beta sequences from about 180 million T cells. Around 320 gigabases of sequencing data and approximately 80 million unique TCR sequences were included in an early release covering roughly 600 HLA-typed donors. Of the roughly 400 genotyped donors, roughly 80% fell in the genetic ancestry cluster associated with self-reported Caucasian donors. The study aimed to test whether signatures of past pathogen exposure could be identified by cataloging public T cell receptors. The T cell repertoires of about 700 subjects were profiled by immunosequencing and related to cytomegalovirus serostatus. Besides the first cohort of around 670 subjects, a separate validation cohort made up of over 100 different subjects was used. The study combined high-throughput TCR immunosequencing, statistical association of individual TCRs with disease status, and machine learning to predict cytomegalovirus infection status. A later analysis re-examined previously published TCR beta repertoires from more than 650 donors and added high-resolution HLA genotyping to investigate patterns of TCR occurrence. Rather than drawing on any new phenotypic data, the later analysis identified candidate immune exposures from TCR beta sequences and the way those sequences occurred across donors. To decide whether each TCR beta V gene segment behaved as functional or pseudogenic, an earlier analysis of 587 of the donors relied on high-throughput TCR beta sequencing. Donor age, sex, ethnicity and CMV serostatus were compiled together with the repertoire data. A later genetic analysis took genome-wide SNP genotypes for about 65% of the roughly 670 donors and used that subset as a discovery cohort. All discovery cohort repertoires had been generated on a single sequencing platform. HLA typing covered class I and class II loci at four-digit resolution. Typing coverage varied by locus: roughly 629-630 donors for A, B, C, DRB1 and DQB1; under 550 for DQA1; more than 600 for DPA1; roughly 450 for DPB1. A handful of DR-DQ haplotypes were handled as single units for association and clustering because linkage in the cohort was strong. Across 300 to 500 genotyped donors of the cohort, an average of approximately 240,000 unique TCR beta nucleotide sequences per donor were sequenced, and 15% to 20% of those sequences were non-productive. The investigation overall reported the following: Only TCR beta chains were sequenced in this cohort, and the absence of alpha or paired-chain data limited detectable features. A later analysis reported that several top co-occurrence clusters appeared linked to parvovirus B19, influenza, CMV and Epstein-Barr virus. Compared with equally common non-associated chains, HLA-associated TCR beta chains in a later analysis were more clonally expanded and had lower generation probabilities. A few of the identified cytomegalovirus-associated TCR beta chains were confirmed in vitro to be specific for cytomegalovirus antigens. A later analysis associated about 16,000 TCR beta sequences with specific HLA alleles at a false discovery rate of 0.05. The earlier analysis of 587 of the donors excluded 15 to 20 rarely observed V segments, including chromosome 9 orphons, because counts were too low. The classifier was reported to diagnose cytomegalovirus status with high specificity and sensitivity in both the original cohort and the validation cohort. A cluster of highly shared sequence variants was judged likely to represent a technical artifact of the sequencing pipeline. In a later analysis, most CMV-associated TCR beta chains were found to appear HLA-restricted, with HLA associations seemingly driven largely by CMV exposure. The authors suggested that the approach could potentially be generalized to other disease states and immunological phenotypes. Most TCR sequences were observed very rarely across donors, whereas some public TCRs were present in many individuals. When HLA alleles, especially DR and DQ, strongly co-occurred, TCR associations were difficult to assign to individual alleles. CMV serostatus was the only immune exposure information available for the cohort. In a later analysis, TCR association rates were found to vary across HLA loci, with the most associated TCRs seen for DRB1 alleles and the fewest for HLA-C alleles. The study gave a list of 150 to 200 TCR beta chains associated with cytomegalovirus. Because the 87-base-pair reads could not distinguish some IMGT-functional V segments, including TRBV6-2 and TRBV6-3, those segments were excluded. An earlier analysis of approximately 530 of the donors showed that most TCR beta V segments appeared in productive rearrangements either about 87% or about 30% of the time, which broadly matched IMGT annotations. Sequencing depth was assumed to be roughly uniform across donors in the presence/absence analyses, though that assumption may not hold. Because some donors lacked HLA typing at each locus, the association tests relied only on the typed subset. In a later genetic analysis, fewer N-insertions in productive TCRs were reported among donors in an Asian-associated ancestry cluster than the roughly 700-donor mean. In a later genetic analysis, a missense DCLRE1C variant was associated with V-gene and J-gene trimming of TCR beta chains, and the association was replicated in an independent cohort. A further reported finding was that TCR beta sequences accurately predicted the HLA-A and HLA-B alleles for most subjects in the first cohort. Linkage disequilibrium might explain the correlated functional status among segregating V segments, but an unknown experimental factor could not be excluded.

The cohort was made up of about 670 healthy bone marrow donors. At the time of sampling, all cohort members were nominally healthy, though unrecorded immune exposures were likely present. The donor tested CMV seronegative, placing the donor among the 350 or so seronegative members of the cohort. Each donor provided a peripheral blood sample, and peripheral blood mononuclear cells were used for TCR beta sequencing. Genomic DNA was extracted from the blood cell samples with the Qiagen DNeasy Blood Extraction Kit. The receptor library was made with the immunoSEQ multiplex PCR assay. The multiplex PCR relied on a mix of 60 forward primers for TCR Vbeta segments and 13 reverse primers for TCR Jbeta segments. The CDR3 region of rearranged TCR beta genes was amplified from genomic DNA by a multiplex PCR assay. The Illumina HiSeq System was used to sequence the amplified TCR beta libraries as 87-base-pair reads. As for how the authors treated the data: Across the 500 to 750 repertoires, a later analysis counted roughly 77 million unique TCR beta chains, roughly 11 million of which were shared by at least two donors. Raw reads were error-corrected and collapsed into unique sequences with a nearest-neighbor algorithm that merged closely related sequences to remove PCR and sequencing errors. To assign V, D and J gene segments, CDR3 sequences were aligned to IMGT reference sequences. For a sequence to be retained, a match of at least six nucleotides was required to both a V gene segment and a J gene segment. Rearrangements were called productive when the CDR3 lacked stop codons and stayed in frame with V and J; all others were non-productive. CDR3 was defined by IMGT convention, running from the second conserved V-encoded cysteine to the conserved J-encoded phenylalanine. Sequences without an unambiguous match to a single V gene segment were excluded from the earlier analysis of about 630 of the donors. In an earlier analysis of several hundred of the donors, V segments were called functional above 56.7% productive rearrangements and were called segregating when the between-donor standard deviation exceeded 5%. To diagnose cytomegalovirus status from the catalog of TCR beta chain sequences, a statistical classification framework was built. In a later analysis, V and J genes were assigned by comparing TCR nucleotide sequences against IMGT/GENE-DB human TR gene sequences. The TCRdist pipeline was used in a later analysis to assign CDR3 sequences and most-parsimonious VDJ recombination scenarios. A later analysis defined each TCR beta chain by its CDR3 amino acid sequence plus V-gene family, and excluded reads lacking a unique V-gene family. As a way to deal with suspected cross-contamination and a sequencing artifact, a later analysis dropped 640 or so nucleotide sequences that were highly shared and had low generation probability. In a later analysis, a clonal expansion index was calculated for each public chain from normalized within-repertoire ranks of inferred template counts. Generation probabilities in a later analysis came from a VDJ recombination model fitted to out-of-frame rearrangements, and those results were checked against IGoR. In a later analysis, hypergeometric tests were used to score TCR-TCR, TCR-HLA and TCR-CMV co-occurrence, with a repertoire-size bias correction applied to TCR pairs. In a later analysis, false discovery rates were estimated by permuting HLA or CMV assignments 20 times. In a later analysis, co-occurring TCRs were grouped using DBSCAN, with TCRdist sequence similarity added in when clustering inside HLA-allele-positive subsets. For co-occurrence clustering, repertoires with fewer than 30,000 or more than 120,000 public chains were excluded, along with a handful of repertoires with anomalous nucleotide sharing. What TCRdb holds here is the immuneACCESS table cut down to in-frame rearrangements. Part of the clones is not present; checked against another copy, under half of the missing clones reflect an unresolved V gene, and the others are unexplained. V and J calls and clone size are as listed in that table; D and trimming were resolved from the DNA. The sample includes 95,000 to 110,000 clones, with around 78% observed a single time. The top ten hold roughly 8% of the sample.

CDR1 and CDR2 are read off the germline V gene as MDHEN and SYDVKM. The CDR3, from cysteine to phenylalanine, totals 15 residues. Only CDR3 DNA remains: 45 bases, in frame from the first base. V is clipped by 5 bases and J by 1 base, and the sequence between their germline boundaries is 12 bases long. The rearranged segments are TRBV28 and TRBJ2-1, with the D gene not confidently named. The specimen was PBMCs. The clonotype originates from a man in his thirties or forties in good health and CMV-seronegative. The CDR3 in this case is CASSPSHRSYNEQFF. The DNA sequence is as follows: TGTGCCAGCAGTCCTTCCCACAGATCCTACAATGAGCAGTTCTTC.